This T cell receptor (beta chain) was retrieved from a study of OX40 agonist ivuxolimab in advanced cancers. For the study in its entirety: The costimulatory receptor OX40 (CD134) was targeted by ivuxolimab, a fully human IgG2 agonistic monoclonal antibody. Intravenous ivuxolimab was administered to patients every 2 weeks at six dose levels: 0.01, 0.1, 0.3, 1.5, 3 and 10 mg/kg. Of the roughly 52 patients in dose escalation, 19 had hepatocellular carcinoma, roughly 15 had melanoma, 9 had renal cell carcinoma and 9 had head and neck cancer. The dose-escalation cohort was about 83% male with a mean age of approximately 59 years, ranging from roughly 23 to 90. Prior anti-PD-1, anti-PD-L1 or anti-CTLA-4 therapy was permitted, and checkpoint inhibitors had been received by roughly two fifths of dose-escalation patients. Partial responses occurred in three dose-escalation patients, of whom one had hepatocellular carcinoma and two had cutaneous melanoma. Peripheral TCRbeta sequencing aimed to test whether ivuxolimab altered TCR sequence diversity and caused clonal T-cell expansion. The paper covers the monotherapy dose-escalation part of the phase I ivuxolimab trial, which included N of about 50 patients.

Patients with a history of autoimmune disease or receiving systemic immunosuppression were excluded from the trial. Peripheral blood for TCR sequencing was collected from all dose cohorts at baseline, on cycle 4 day 1, and on cycle 7 day 1. Samples were obtained from an open-label, multicenter, first-in-human phase I dose-escalation trial of ivuxolimab. Adults with locally advanced or metastatic head and neck squamous cell, hepatocellular, melanoma or renal cell carcinoma were enrolled in the trial. Before TCR sequencing, CD4+ T cells and CD8+ T cells from peripheral blood were sorted into separate populations. With respect to this clone: Its antigen is still unknown. At one end the junction does not follow the germline gene, possibly because of a read error.

Genomic DNA was isolated from the sorted cells so that the TCRbeta CDR3 region could be sequenced. The immunoSEQ Assay was used for sequencing of TCRbeta CDR3 regions. Entries here come from immuneACCESS through TCRdb and include only in-frame sequences with V and J called. Some clones fail to appear in such tables; in the studies checked, an unresolved V gene covers under half of the shortfall, and the cause of the remainder is unknown. The sample includes tens of thousands of clones, with roughly four fifths observed a single time. The ten largest account for 3% to 4% of the sample. As encoded in the germline V gene, CDR1 is MNHNS while CDR2 is SASEGT. The CDR3 has 18 amino acids, counting the end cysteine and phenylalanine. CDR3 DNA is the only sequence kept; it has 54 bases, read in frame from the first base. Overall study outcomes, separate from this receptor: In the 0.1-3.0 mg/kg groups, partial responders were among the patients with the lowest normalized peripheral clonal expansion, particularly in CD8+ T cells. The antigen specificity of the clonally expanded peripheral T cells was not determined. On average, CD8+ T cells showed more expanded clones than CD4+ T cells after ivuxolimab. At doses from 0.1 to 3.0 mg/kg, clonal expansion was seen in both CD4+ and CD8+ blood T cells between baseline and week 6. Low levels of normalized T-cell clonal expansion were also seen in some nonresponding patients.

The sample here was CD4+ or CD8+ T cells sorted from blood, taken in a trial of the OX40 agonist ivuxolimab. The chain uses TRBV6-1 and TRBJ2-5, and TRBD2 matches 7 of the central bases. The sequence was obtained from an adult with an advanced solid tumor such as melanoma, head and neck, liver or kidney cancer. Here is the DNA: TGTGCCATCAGTGAGGCCCCCTCAGGAGCGGGGCCCGGAGAGACCCAGTACTTC. This encodes CAISEAPSGAGPGETQYF.